This T cell receptor beta chain emerged from a study of cytomegalovirus exposure and HLA in healthy donors. Of note for this clone: Its specificity is not known.

Overall study results and limits: With later analysis, a missense DCLRE1C variant became linked to TCR beta V- and J-gene trimming. CMV serostatus was the only recorded immune exposure for donors.

This CDR3 has 18 residues. The germline CDR1 and CDR2 sequences are SNHLY and FYNNEI. Between the trimmed V and J ends, which lost 5 bases and 11 bases, there was a span of 30 bases. A multiplex PCR was run with 60 Vbeta primers and 13 Jbeta primers. Only in-frame clones appear in the TCRdb table, and some are missing; sequencing was by immunoSEQ multiplex PCR. The data contain tens of thousands of clones, about 74% of them seen just once; the ten biggest clones take up more than 3.5%. The source is a man in his thirties or forties in good health and CMV-seronegative. The chain links TRBV2 to TRBJ1-4, with D uncertain. The sequenced sample consisted of PBMCs. The CDR3 loop reads CASSHEGVGNSGRSKLFF. DNA of the CDR3: TGTGCCAGCAGTCATGAGGGAGTGGGCAATTCAGGACGATCGAAACTGTTTTTT.